This passage covers 8 T cell receptor beta chains from one sample sequenced in a study of Graves' ophthalmopathy and Graves' hyperthyroidism. TCR beta CDR3 amplification used RNA transcripts. HTBI primers primed a first-round RT-PCR, and a second-round multiplex PCR followed. TCRdb fed the multiplex PCR reads into MiXCR, producing one record per CDR3 protein. The sample lists hundreds of thousands of distinct CDR3 sequences, under 25% seen once, with roughly 3.2% in the top ten. Sequenced input: peripheral blood. The receptors were gathered from a woman in her late teens or twenties with stable Graves' hyperthyroidism.

This clonotype has ten or more counts. The chain combines TRBV12-3 or TRBV12-4 with TRBJ1-5; D possibly corresponds to TRBD1 (5 bases). V gave up 6 bases and J gave up 2 bases, with 14 bases separating them. The CDR3 is made up of 15 amino acids. The CDR3, as DNA: TGTGCCAGCAGGACTACGGGAGGGGGCAATCAGCCCCAGCATTTT. Amino acid sequence: CASRTTGGGNQPQHF.

This clonotype was counted many times. The V call is TRBV10-3, the J call TRBJ2-7; tentatively, D is TRBD2 (7 bases). The CDR3 extends over 17 amino acids. Looked up from germline, CDR1 is ENHRY and CDR2 is SYGVKD. V shed 0 bases and J shed 4 bases, with 19 bases lying between them. CDR3 amino acids: CAISESKGGGSEYEQYF. CDR3 sequence (DNA): TGTGCCATCAGTGAGTCAAAGGGGGGCGGGAGTGAGTACGAGCAGTACTTC.

This clonotype was found a few times. The chain employs TRBV18 and TRBJ1-2; tentative D call: TRBD1 (5 bases). In germline, CDR1 is KGHSH, CDR2 LQKENI. The CDR3 consists of 15 residues. V was shortened by 3 bases and J by 0 bases, with 11 bases between the two germline ends. CDR3 DNA sequence: TGTGCCAGCTCACCTCGGGGGGACCCTAACTATGGCTACACCTTC. Amino acid sequence: CASSPRGDPNYGYTF. The complete variable domain, with remaining parts taken from reference TRBV18 and TRBJ1-2, reads NAGVMQNPRHLVRRRGQEARLRCSPMKGHSHVYWYRQLPEEGLKFMVYLQKENIIDESGMPKERFSAEFPKEGPSILRIQQVVRGDSAAYFCASSPRGDPNYGYTFGSGTRLTVV.

This clonotype was detected many times. This rearrangement joins TRBV18 to TRBJ2-2; 8 nucleotides match TRBD2. The junction had 9 bases not matched to a gene; V was cut back by 8 bases and J by 7 bases. The CDR3 covers 14 residues. CDR1 KGHSH and CDR2 LQKENI come from the germline V gene. The CDR3 region is CASRGGVYSGELFF. The DNA for the CDR3 is TGTGCCAGCCGGGGGGGCGTCTACAGCGGGGAGCTGTTTTTT.

The V call is TRBV4-1, the J call TRBJ2-7; D uncertain. The germline V and J ends were trimmed by 0 bases and 7 bases, with 13 bases remaining between them. CDR3 length: 14 residues. Per the germline V gene, CDR1 is MGHRA and CDR2 is YSYEKL. The CDR3 reads CASSQEISPREQYF. The CDR3 DNA sequence: TGCGCCAGCAGCCAAGAAATTTCTCCCCGAGAGCAGTACTTC.

This chain links TRBV6-1 with TRBJ1-1, with no clear D. Germline CDR1 reads MNHNS; CDR2 reads SASEGT. The CDR3 has 13 amino acids. Trimming removed 2 bases from V and 4 bases from J, with 8 bases in between. CDR3 loop: CASSEKRSTEAFF. The CDR3 DNA reads TGTGCCAGCAGTGAAAAGAGGAGCACTGAAGCTTTCTTT.

V is TRBV5-1 and J is TRBJ2-1; TRBD2 aligns across 9 bases. The CDR3 covers 18 residues. Germline assignment: CDR1 SGHRS and CDR2 YFSETQ. J lost 4 bases, V lost 1 base, and 12 bases had no gene match. This CDR3 is CASSLSPGLARKYNEQFF. The CDR3 DNA sequence: TGCGCCAGCAGCTTGTCTCCCGGACTAGCGCGAAAGTACAATGAGCAGTTCTTC.

This clonotype was seen many times. This could be a read error, since a much larger clone is one nucleotide away. This chain joins TRBV28 and TRBJ2-5; D gene uncertain. Germline CDR1 is MDHEN and CDR2 is SYDVKM. This CDR3 spans 14 amino acids. Here the CDR3 reads CASSFVRHQGTQYF. CDR3 nucleotide sequence: TGTGCCAGCAGTTTCGTACGGCACCAAGGGACCCAGTACTTC. The full variable domain, completed using reference TRBV28 and TRBJ2-5, is DVKVTQSSRYLVKRTGEKVFLECVQDMDHENMFWYRQDPGLGLRLIYFSYDVKMKEKGDIPEGYSVSREKKERFSLILESASTNQTSMYLCASSFVRHQGTQYFGPGTRLLVL.